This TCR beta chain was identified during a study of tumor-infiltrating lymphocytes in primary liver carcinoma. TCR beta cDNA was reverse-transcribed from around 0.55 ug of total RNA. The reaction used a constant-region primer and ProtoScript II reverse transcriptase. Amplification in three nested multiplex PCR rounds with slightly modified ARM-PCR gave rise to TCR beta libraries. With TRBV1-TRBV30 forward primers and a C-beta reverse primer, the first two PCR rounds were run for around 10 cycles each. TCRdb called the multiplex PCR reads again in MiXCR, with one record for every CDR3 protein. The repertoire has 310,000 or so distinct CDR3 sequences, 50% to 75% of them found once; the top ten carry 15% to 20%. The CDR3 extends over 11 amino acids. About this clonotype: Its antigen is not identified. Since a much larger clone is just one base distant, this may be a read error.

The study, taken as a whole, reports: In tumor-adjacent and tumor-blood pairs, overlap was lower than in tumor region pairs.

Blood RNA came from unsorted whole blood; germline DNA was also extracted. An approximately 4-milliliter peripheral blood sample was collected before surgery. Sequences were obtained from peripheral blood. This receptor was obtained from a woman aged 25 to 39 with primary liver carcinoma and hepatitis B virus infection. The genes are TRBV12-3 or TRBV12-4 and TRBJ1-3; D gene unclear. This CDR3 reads CGSSPKNTIYF. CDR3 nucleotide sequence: TGTGGCAGCAGCCCTAAAAACACCATATATTTT.